The T cell receptor beta chain under discussion was sequenced for a study of CD8+ T cells in alopecia areata. Study information: Skin-grafted 7-10-week-old female C3H/HeJ mice received tissue from roughly 6-12-month-old C3H/HeJ donors with spontaneous alopecia.

This clone was found a few times. The target antigen is unknown. Mouse gene names and germline throughout. Other DNA sequences within the sample encode an identical CDR3. On the basis of CD4, CD8alpha, NKG2D, NKG2ACE and other markers, pooled cutaneous lymph node cells were sorted. Study-wide results and caveats: An increase in clonality over normal scalp was evident in lesional scalp, especially alopecia totalis/universalis. Compared with mice, patients displayed less clear TCR sharing, possibly for HLA-related reasons.

cDNA serving as the sequencing template came from extracted, reverse transcribed RNA. The assay was immunoSEQ multiplex PCR, and TCRdb's table has in-frame clones only and misses some. This sample has 200,000 to 300,000 clones, each found more than once. This TCR was sampled from a C3H/HeJ mouse with alopecia areata. As its MHC haplotype, the strain has H2-k. The sequenced material came from CD4+ T cells sorted from a lymph node.

The CDR3 DNA, read in part, is TGCACCTGCAGTGGGGACTGGGGGGCAGAA. It encodes CTCSGDWGAE. From start to end, the CDR3 is CTCSGDWGAETLYF. V usage is TRBV1 and J usage is TRBJ2-3, with 11 bases that match TRBD2. The missing CDR3 end, 4 residues past where the read stops, is filled in from the germline J gene. This CDR3 has 14 residues. Germline loops: CDR1 NSQYPW, CDR2 LRSPGD (reference sequence). Losses at the gene ends were 4 bases for V and 3 bases for J; bases not matched to a gene: 0.